A selection of T cell receptor beta chains follows, all from one sample in a study of long-term antiretroviral therapy in people with HIV. This table comes from immunoSEQ multiplex PCR, and its TCRdb copy is limited to in-frame clones, with some not included. The table lists around 9,700 clones, about 81% of them singletons. This specimen was unsorted PBMCs, taken 1.8 years after starting antiretroviral therapy. These receptors were collected from a man aged 35 to 55 with HIV. The CDR3 runs from the conserved cysteine through the conserved F or W. The order of the fields is D gene, V gene, clone size, J gene, CDR3 DNA, CDR3 protein. D genes are given only for firm matches. Clone size, where shown, is once, few, many, or a class for clones that have expanded.

TRBD1	TRBV28	NA	TRBJ1-2	TGTGCCAGCAGTGGGACAGGGGCTCAGGGCTACACCTTC	CASSGTGAQGYTF
TRBD1	TRBV10-3	NA	TRBJ2-7	TGTGCCATCAGTGAGGACAGGGGATGGGACGAGCAGTACTTC	CAISEDRGWDEQYF
TRBD1	TRBV18	once	TRBJ1-5	TGTGCCAGCTCCCTAGACAGGGGGCGAGGTCAGCCCCAGCATTTT	CASSLDRGRGQPQHF
NA	TRBV5-4	NA	TRBJ2-5	TGTGCCAGCAGCTTGGGGAGTGCGCGGGGCGGAGAGACCCAGTACTTC	CASSLGSARGGETQYF
NA	TRBV10-3	NA	TRBJ1-1	TGTGCCATCAGTGAAGGACTTAAGAACACTGAAGCTTTCTTT	CAISEGLKNTEAFF
NA	TRBV7-2	NA	TRBJ2-1	TGTGCCAGCAGCCAAAAAGGGGAGTACAATGAGCAGTTCTTC	CASSQKGEYNEQFF
TRBD1	TRBV18	few	TRBJ1-5	TGTGCCAGCTCGCTCGACAGGGGACAGCCCCAGCATTTT	CASSLDRGQPQHF
TRBD1	TRBV11-2	large	TRBJ1-1	TGTGCCAGCAGCTTAGGACAGGGGAACACTGAAGCTTTCTTT	CASSLGQGNTEAFF
NA	TRBV6-4	NA	TRBJ2-2	TGTGCCAGCAGACTCCGGGACGAGGGCACCGGGGAGCTGTTTTTT	CASRLRDEGTGELFF
TRBD2	TRBV7-3	NA	TRBJ2-1	TGTGCCAGCAGTAAGCGGGAGGGGCACAATGAGCAGTTCTTC	CASSKREGHNEQFF
NA	TRBV28	NA	TRBJ2-7	TGTGCCAGCAGTTTATTTCGGGGGTCCTACGAGCAGTACTTC	CASSLFRGSYEQYF
NA	TRBV2	NA	TRBJ1-2	TGTGCCAGCAGTGTACTGGTTTCTCTGGGTGGCTACACCTTC	CASSVLVSLGGYTF
NA	TRBV6-5	NA	TRBJ2-7	TGTGCCAGCTCCCTAGGGCGTTCCTACGAGCAGTACTTC	CASSLGRSYEQYF
NA	TRBV6-5	NA	TRBJ2-3	TGTGCCAGCACCGAGACAGCCACAGATACGCAGTATTTT	CASTETATDTQYF
NA	TRBV5-5	medium-sized	TRBJ2-7	TGTGCCAGCCACACAGGGAACGAGCAGTACTTC	CASHTGNEQYF
NA	TRBV6-5	NA	TRBJ1-2	TGTGCCAGCCTCGGGGGGGGCGACTATGGCTACACCTTC	CASLGGGDYGYTF
NA	TRBV2	NA	TRBJ2-5	TGTGCCAGCAGCGGGAAGGATCACCTTTACCAAGAGACCCAGTACTTC	CASSGKDHLYQETQYF
TRBD1	TRBV29-1	NA	TRBJ1-2	TGCAGCGTTGAGGGGACAGGTCACGGGGGTGGCTACACCTTC	CSVEGTGHGGGYTF
NA	TRBV5-1	NA	TRBJ1-1	TGCGCCAGCAGGGGAGACGCAGGGATCGCTGAAGCTTTCTTT	CASRGDAGIAEAFF
TRBD2	TRBV9	NA	TRBJ2-2	TGTGCCAGCAATCCTTTCAGCGGGAGTCACGGGGAGCTGTTTTTT	CASNPFSGSHGELFF
TRBD2	TRBV7-2	medium-sized	TRBJ2-1	TGTGCCAGCAGCTTAGGGAGAGCGGGAGTAACCAATGAGCAGTTCTTC	CASSLGRAGVTNEQFF
NA	TRBV6-5	NA	TRBJ1-2	TGTGCCAGCAGTTACCAGGGAAAGAATGGCTACACCTTC	CASSYQGKNGYTF
NA	TRBV9	few	TRBJ1-1	TGTGCCAGCAGCCAAGGCGGTACTGAAGCTTTCTTT	CASSQGGTEAFF
NA	TRBV11-1	NA	TRBJ1-1	TGTGCCAGCAGCCGCAGGGGAGGTTTGGCTGAAGCTTTCTTT	CASSRRGGLAEAFF
TRBD2	TRBV27	NA	TRBJ2-7	TGTGCCAGCAGTTTAACCAGCGGGGCCTACGAGCAGTACTTC	CASSLTSGAYEQYF
NA	TRBV5-1	few	TRBJ1-1	TGCGCCAGCAGGAGAGGAGGGGTGGTAGAAGCTTTCTTT	CASRRGGVVEAFF
NA	TRBV19	NA	TRBJ1-5	TGTGCCAGTAGTTCCCGGGGGGGGGCCGATCAGCCCCAGCATTTT	CASSSRGGADQPQHF
NA	TRBV12-1	NA	TRBJ1-1	TGTGCCAGCAGCTTTGGTGGGGACAAGGATAGGACTGAAGCTTTCTTT	CASSFGGDKDRTEAFF
NA	TRBV7-3	few	TRBJ2-2	TGTGCCAGCAGCTTAACGTCCCGGACCGGGGAGCTGTTTTTT	CASSLTSRTGELFF
NA	TRBV19	NA	TRBJ2-3	TGTGCCAGTAGTATGGGGATACTAGCTCCTAGCACAGATACGCAGTATTTT	CASSMGILAPSTDTQYF
NA	TRBV6-6	once	TRBJ1-5	TGTGCCAGCAAGACCGCTCCTAGCAATCAGCCCCAGCATTTT	CASKTAPSNQPQHF